The T cell receptor beta chain described here comes from a study of neurological immune-mediated disorders. Points from the study as a whole: No CDR3 amino acid sequences recurred among expanded clones across subjects, suggesting private repertoires in all groups.

Ten or more counts support this clonotype. What it binds is not known. The CDR3 is 14 residues long. Germline V lookup: CDR1 SGHDT, CDR2 YYEEEE. V lost 4 bases and J lost 1, with 9 bases in between. Unsorted libraries were generated from 2 million PBMCs held at -80 degrees C. The cDNA came from 5'RACE, which used 10-nucleotide random UMIs. In each sequencing run, over 180 million TCR-beta sequences were generated from 15-18 subjects. TCRdb ran MiXCR on the 5' RACE reads and lists one entry per CDR3 protein. The data contain under 85,000 distinct CDR3 sequences, 10% of them singletons. This receptor was obtained from a man aged 35-49 years in good health. The source material was PBMCs. The rearrangement joins TRBV5-6 to TRBJ1-3; D is ambiguous. CDR3 sequence reads: CASSRDNSGNTIYF. Here the CDR3 DNA reads TGTGCCAGCAGCCGAGACAATTCTGGAAACACCATATATTTT.